This T cell receptor beta chain was sequenced in a study of Graves' ophthalmopathy and Graves' hyperthyroidism. This clonotype was counted at least ten times. V lost 2 bases to trimming and J lost 1 base; unmatched junction nucleotides: 3. The CDR3 is made up of 17 amino acids. CDR1 is SGHVS and CDR2 is FNYEAQ in the germline V gene. Thyroid ultrasound, orbital computed tomography, TRAb, serum thyroxine and clinical symptoms formed the basis of diagnosis. RNA transcripts were the template, and TCR beta CDR3 regions were amplified from them. A first-round RT-PCR used HTBI primers, followed by a second-round multiplex PCR. Via MiXCR, TCRdb re-called the multiplex PCR reads, giving one row per CDR3 protein. The data contain about 740,000 distinct CDR3 sequences, 40% of them seen just once; the ten biggest clones take up 40% to 55%.

This TCR derives from an adult man with Graves' ophthalmopathy. The gene calls are TRBV7-6 and TRBJ2-6, with 9 nucleotides matching TRBD1. Material: peripheral blood. This CDR3 reads CASSLRGQGSGANVLTF. The CDR3 nucleotides read TGTGCCAGCAGCTTACGGGGACAGGGTTCTGGGGCCAACGTCCTGACTTTC.